This is a list of T cell receptor beta chains from one sample in a study of blood T cell repertoires in COVID-19. TCRdb's table, derived via immunoSEQ multiplex PCR, lists solely in-frame clones and lacks some. The data show around 160,000 clones, about four fifths seen once. The sequencing sample was made of PBMCs or T cells enriched from blood (not recorded which). The receptor source for this set is a woman aged 50 to 65 who had been exposed to COVID-19. Both conserved end residues are trimmed from each CDR3. D genes are given only for firm matches.

CDR3 protein: ASSPLENTEAF
D gene: NA
J gene: TRBJ1-1
V gene: TRBV18

CDR3 protein: ASSPSGDYGYT
D gene: NA
J gene: TRBJ1-2
V gene: TRBV5-6

CDR3 protein: ASSLDWAGGYT
D gene: NA
J gene: TRBJ1-2
V gene: TRBV5-4

CDR3 protein: ASSERLTGFGGYT
D gene: NA
J gene: TRBJ1-2
V gene: TRBV2

CDR3 protein: ASSLDAASPHFWY
D gene: NA
J gene: TRBJ2-5
V gene: TRBV7-2

CDR3 protein: ATSRDRVGYGYT
D gene: TRBD1
J gene: TRBJ1-2
V gene: TRBV15

CDR3 protein: ASSPRTSGPMRITDTQY
D gene: TRBD2
J gene: TRBJ2-3
V gene: TRBV18

CDR3 protein: ASSLGGGAADTQY
D gene: TRBD2
J gene: TRBJ2-3
V gene: TRBV11-2

CDR3 protein: SVRFAGTSGGPIRGTQY
D gene: TRBD2
J gene: TRBJ2-3
V gene: TRBV29-1

CDR3 protein: AISLGGPYEQY
D gene: TRBD1
J gene: TRBJ2-7
V gene: TRBV10-3

CDR3 protein: ASSPRVREQY
D gene: NA
J gene: TRBJ2-7
V gene: TRBV12-3/TRBV12-4

CDR3 protein: ASSSSRNTEAF
D gene: NA
J gene: TRBJ1-1
V gene: TRBV5-1

CDR3 protein: ATRTGTLSPLH
D gene: TRBD1
J gene: TRBJ1-6
V gene: TRBV2

CDR3 protein: ASSWDKPNTIY
D gene: NA
J gene: TRBJ1-3
V gene: TRBV12-3/TRBV12-4

CDR3 protein: ASSLGTGQGGNTIY
D gene: TRBD1
J gene: TRBJ1-3
V gene: TRBV7-6

CDR3 protein: ASSITGQAYEQY
D gene: TRBD1
J gene: TRBJ2-7
V gene: TRBV19

CDR3 protein: ASSPGNTISYEQY
D gene: NA
J gene: TRBJ2-7
V gene: TRBV5-4

CDR3 protein: ASSRGGGSNYGYT
D gene: NA
J gene: TRBJ1-2
V gene: TRBV3-1/TRBV3-2

CDR3 protein: ASSGGTGQGSIEQF
D gene: TRBD1
J gene: TRBJ2-1
V gene: TRBV9

CDR3 protein: ASSRDFYNEQF
D gene: NA
J gene: TRBJ2-1
V gene: TRBV5-1

CDR3 protein: AWSPLRGYT
D gene: NA
J gene: TRBJ1-2
V gene: TRBV30

CDR3 protein: ASRRAGAHTQY
D gene: TRBD2
J gene: TRBJ2-3
V gene: TRBV6-5